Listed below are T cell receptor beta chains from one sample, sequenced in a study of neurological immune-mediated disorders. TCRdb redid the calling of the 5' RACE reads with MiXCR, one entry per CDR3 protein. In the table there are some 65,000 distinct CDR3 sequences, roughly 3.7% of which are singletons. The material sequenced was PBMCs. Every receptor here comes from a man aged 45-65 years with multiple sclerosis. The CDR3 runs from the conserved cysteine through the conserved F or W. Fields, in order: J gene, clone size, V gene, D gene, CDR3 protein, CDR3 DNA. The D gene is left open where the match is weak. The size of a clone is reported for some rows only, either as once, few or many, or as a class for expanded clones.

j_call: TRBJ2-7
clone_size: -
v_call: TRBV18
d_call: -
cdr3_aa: CASSPDKAGGGYEQYF
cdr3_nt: TGTGCCAGCTCACCCGATAAGGCAGGGGGAGGCTACGAGCAGTACTTC

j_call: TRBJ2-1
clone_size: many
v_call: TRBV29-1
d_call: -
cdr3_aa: CSVATGYNEQFF
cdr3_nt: TGCAGCGTCGCGACAGGCTACAATGAGCAGTTCTTC

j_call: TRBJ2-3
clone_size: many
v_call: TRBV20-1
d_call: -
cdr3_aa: CSARDLYGVTDTQYF
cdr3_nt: TGCAGTGCTAGAGATCTCTATGGGGTCACAGATACGCAGTATTTT

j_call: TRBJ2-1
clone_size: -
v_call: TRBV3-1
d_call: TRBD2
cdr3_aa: CASSQDWAGGLQFF
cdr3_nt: TGTGCCAGCAGCCAAGATTGGGCGGGAGGGCTGCAGTTCTTC

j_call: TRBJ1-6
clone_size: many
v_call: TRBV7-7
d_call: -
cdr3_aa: CASSSELNRGPLNF
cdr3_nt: TGTGCTAGCAGCTCCGAACTTAACCGGGGACCCCTCAACTTT

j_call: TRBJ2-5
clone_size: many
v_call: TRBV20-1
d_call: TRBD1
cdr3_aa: CSARGRTGTETQYF
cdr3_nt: TGCAGTGCTAGAGGGAGGACAGGGACGGAGACCCAGTACTTC

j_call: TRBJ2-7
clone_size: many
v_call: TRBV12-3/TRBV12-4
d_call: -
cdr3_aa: CASSFPREEQYF
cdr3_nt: TGTGCCAGCAGTTTTCCCCGGGAGGAGCAGTACTTC

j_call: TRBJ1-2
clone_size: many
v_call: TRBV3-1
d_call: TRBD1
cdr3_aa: CASSKGTAYGYTF
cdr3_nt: TGTGCCAGCAGCAAAGGGACAGCCTATGGCTACACCTTC

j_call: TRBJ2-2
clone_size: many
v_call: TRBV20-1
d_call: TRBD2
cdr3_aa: CSATRAGSRELFF
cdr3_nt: TGCAGTGCCACAAGAGCGGGGAGTCGGGAGCTGTTTTTT

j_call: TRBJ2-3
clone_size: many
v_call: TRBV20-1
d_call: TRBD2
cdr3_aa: CSALALVTSGGANTQYF
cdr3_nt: TGCAGTGCCCTAGCCCTGGTGACTAGCGGGGGGGCAAATACGCAGTATTTT

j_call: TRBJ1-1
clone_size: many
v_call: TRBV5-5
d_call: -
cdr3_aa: CASSLVTVTGAEAFF
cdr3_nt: TGTGCCAGCAGCTTGGTTACGGTAACTGGGGCTGAAGCTTTCTTT

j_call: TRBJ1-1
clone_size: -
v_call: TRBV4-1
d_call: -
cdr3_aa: CASSHGVSGTEAFF
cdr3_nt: TGCGCCAGCAGCCATGGGGTGTCCGGCACTGAAGCTTTCTTT

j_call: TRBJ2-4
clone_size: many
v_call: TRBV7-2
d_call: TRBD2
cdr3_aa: CASSSRGGGAALAKNIQYF
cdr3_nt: TGTGCCAGCAGCTCCCGGGGCGGGGGGGCCGCACTAGCCAAAAACATTCAGTACTTC

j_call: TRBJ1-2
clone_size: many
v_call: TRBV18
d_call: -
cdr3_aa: CASSPVPGDHYGYTF
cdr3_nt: TGTGCCAGCTCACCAGTTCCAGGGGATCACTATGGCTACACCTTC

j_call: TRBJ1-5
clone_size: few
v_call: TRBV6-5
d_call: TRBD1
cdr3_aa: CASSPAGQGNQPQHF
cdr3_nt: TGTGCCAGCAGCCCGGCTGGACAGGGTAATCAGCCCCAGCATTTT

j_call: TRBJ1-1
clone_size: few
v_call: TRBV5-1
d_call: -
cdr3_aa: CASSYLGKPNTEAFF
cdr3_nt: TGCGCCAGCAGCTATTTGGGAAAGCCAAACACTGAAGCTTTCTTT

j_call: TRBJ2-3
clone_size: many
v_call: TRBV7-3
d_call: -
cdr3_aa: CASMGPNTDTQYF
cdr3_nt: TGTGCCAGCATGGGACCAAACACAGATACGCAGTATTTT

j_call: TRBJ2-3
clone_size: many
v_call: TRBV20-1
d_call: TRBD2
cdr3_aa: CSASHPGTSGAPDTQYF
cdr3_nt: TGCAGTGCTTCCCACCCAGGAACTAGCGGGGCGCCTGATACGCAGTATTTT

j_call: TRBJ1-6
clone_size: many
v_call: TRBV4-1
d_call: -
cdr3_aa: CASSPRKDYYNSPLHF
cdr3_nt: TGCGCCAGCAGCCCCCGAAAGGATTACTATAATTCACCCCTCCACTTT

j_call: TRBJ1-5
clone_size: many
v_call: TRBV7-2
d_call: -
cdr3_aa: CASSRHGAGVSNQPQHF
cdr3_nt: TGTGCCAGCAGTCGACACGGGGCCGGGGTCTCAAATCAGCCCCAGCATTTT

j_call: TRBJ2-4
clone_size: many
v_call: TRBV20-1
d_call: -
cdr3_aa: CSARAEMGAKNIQYF
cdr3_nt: TGCAGTGCTAGAGCGGAGATGGGAGCCAAAAACATTCAGTACTTC

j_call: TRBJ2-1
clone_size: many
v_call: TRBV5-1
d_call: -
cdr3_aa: CASSLDGVYINEQFF
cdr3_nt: TGCGCCAGCAGCCTGGACGGTGTGTACATAAATGAGCAGTTCTTC

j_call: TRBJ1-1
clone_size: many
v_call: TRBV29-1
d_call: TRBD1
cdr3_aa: CSVDLTGVNTEAFF
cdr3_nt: TGCAGCGTTGATCTTACAGGGGTGAACACTGAAGCTTTCTTT

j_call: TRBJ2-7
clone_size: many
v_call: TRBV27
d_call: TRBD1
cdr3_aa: CASSLVGQGLSYEQYF
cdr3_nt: TGTGCCAGCAGTTTAGTAGGACAGGGTCTTTCCTACGAGCAGTACTTC

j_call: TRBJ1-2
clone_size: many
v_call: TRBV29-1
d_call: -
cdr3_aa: CSVESWEELDGYTF
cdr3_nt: TGCAGCGTGGAATCTTGGGAGGAGTTGGATGGCTACACCTTC

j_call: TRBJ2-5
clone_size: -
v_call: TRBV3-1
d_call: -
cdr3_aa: CASSLRTVVQETQYF
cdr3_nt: TGTGCCAGCAGCCTCCGGACAGTAGTCCAAGAGACCCAGTACTTC

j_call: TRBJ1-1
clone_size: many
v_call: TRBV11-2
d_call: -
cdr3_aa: CASSRSLGNTEAFF
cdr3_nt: TGTGCCAGCAGCCGGTCTCTCGGGAACACTGAAGCTTTCTTT

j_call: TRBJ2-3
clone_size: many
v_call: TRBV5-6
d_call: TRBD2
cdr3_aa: CASSSDGLAGRRGYTDTQYF
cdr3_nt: TGTGCCAGCAGCTCCGACGGACTAGCGGGTCGACGAGGATACACAGATACGCAGTATTTT

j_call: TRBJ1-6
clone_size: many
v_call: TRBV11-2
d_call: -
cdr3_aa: CASSSSPGRVSPLHF
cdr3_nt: TGTGCCAGCAGCTCTAGTCCGGGACGGGTGTCACCCCTCCACTTT

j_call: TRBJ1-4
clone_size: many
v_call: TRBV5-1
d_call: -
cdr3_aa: CASSSRGTNEKLFF
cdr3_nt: TGCGCCAGCAGCTCCCGGGGAACTAATGAAAAACTGTTTTTT

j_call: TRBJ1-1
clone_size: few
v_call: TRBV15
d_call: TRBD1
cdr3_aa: CATSSRGGGREAFF
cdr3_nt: TGTGCCACCAGCAGCAGGGGGGGGGGTCGCGAAGCTTTCTTT

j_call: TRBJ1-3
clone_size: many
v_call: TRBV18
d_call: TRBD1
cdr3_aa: CASSTTGTGLGNTIYF
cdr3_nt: TGTGCCAGCTCGACTACCGGGACAGGCCTTGGAAACACCATATATTTT

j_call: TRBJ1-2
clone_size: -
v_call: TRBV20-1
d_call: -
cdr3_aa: CSARDLKGLNDYTF
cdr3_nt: TGCAGTGCTAGAGATCTAAAGGGGCTGAATGACTACACCTTC